The 10 T cell receptor beta chains below all came from one sample that was sequenced in a study of blood T cell repertoires in COVID-19. Here immunoSEQ multiplex PCR was the method, and the copy in TCRdb shows in-frame clones only, minus some. The table includes hundreds of thousands of clones, 85% to 90% detected once. Sequencing used PBMCs or T cells enriched from blood (not recorded which). All receptors come from a man between 25 and 39 years old who had recovered from COVID-19.

The V gene is TRBV5-1, the J gene TRBJ1-3; D call uncertain. Germline lookup yields CDR1 SGHRS and CDR2 YFSETQ. The CDR3 extends over 14 amino acids. V lost 4 bases and J lost 3, with 11 bases in between. The CDR3 sequence: CASSPEGFGNTIYF. Written as DNA, the CDR3 is TGCGCCAGCAGCCCAGAGGGATTTGGAAACACCATATATTTT.

V and J are TRBV15 and TRBJ1-6, with a weak D call TRBD1 (6 bases). Germline V gene data show CDR1 as LNHNV and CDR2 as YYDKDF (reference sequence). CDR3 size: 16 residues. The V and J ends lost 0 bases and 7 bases respectively, with 13 bases between them. In DNA form, the CDR3 reads TGTGCCACCAGCAGAGAATTGGGGGCTGGCAATTCACCCCTCCACTTT. Protein sequence: CATSRELGAGNSPLHF. Based on the CDR3 plus reference TRBV15 and TRBJ1-6, the full variable domain is DAMVIQNPRYQVTQFGKPVTLSCSQTLNHNVMYWYQQKSSQAPKLLFHYYDKDFNNEADTPDNFQSRRPNTSFCFLDIRSPGLGDTAMYLCATSRELGAGNSPLHFGNGTRLTVT.

The V call is TRBV28, the J call TRBJ1-2; a weak D match, TRBD1 (5 bases). V was shortened by 7 bases and J by 2 bases, with 14 bases between the two germline ends. The germline V gene has CDR1 MDHEN and CDR2 SYDVKM. This CDR3 region has 14 residues. The CDR3 spells CASNLGGANYGYTF. CDR3 sequence (DNA): TGTGCCAGCAACCTCGGGGGTGCAAACTATGGCTACACCTTC.

The chain combines TRBV27 with TRBJ2-3; possible D gene TRBD2, 5 bases. This CDR3 comprises 18 residues. The V gene's germline CDR1 is MNHEY and CDR2 SMNVEV (reference sequence). V shed 2 bases and J shed 4 bases, with 22 bases lying between them. The CDR3 region has the DNA TGTGCCAGCAGTTTAGGGAATGGACTCCTCCCCGCGGCAGATACGCAGTATTTT. Translation gives CASSLGNGLLPAADTQYF.

The chain links TRBV2 to TRBJ2-7, with TRBD2 as a possible D gene (5 bases). The CDR3 totals 12 residues. Germline CDR1 is SNHLY and CDR2 is FYNNEI. V was shortened by 7 bases and J by 2 bases, with 9 bases between the two germline ends. CDR3 sequence (DNA): TGTGCCAGCAAAGAGGGCCCCTACGAGCAGTACTTC. Protein product: CASKEGPYEQYF. Full variable domain (missing parts from reference TRBV2 and TRBJ2-7): EPEVTQTPSHQVTQMGQEVILRCVPISNHLYFYWYRQILGQKVEFLVSFYNNEISEKSEIFDDQFSVERPDGSNFTLKIRSTKLEDSAMYFCASKEGPYEQYFGPGTRLTVT.

The gene calls are TRBV19 and TRBJ2-7; D is perhaps TRBD2 (5 bases). The V and J ends lost 2 bases and 3 bases respectively, with 11 bases between them. The CDR3 totals 14 residues. The germline gives CDR1 LNHDA, CDR2 SQIVND (reference sequence). CDR3 residues: CASSISGLFYEQYF. The CDR3 DNA reads as TGTGCCAGTAGTATATCCGGACTGTTCTACGAGCAGTACTTC.

Remarks on this clone: Other nucleotide sequences from this sample produce the same CDR3. This chain links TRBV7-2 with TRBJ1-1; 7 nucleotides match TRBD1. From germline, CDR1 is SGHTA and CDR2 FQGNSA. The J segment lost 1 base and the V segment lost 1 base, leaving 0 bases of the junction unmatched. CDR3 length equals 14 residues. In DNA, the CDR3 is TGTGCCAGCAGCTTAGGGACAGGGAACACTGAAGCTTTCTTT. This gives the protein CASSLGTGNTEAFF.

The chain recombines TRBV19 with TRBJ1-2, with D uncertain. V was cut by 5 bases and J by 8 bases, with 21 bases left in between. The CDR3 runs to 15 residues. Germline CDR1 LNHDA, CDR2 SQIVND (reference sequence). The CDR3 sequence is CASSPSLWQVKGYTF. CDR3 coding DNA: TGTGCCAGTAGTCCCTCGTTGTGGCAGGTTAAAGGCTACACCTTC.

In DNA, the CDR3 is TGTGCCAGCAGCGTAGGCGTAGACAATCAGCCCCAGCATTTT. Translation: CASSVGVDNQPQHF. The chain uses TRBV9 and TRBJ1-5; D gene ambiguous. Germline loops: CDR1 SGDLS, CDR2 YYNGEE. The CDR3 has 14 amino acids. Deletions cut 0 bases from V and 3 bases from J, with 7 bases between.

The chain employs TRBV29-1 and TRBJ2-3, with TRBD1 matching over 8 bases. The CDR3 extends over 15 amino acids. V dropped 6 bases and J dropped 0; count of bases not matched to a gene: 8. Germline CDR1 is SQVTM and CDR2 is ANQGSEA. The CDR3 here is CSVAGGPSSTDTQYF. The DNA of the CDR3 is TGCAGCGTAGCAGGGGGCCCTTCTAGCACAGATACGCAGTATTTT.